Each of the 32 T cell receptor beta chains below was sequenced from the same sample in a study of cytomegalovirus exposure and HLA in healthy donors (dated by TCRdb to about 2017). To prepare the library, the immunoSEQ multiplex PCR assay was applied. The multiplex PCR relied on a mix of 60 forward primers for TCR Vbeta segments and 13 reverse primers for TCR Jbeta segments. TCRdb carries this immuneACCESS record with in-frame sequences only. Its versions omit some clonotypes, under half of them owing to an unresolved V gene in the studies checked, with the rest unexplained. The sample yields approximately 150,000 clones; 80% to 90% were counted once. 7% of the sample belongs to the ten largest clones. Sequenced sample: PBMCs. These receptors were collected from a young woman in good health and CMV-seropositive.

The chain recombines TRBV7-8 with TRBJ1-2; a possible D gene is TRBD1 (5 bases). Germline CDR1 SGHVS, CDR2 FQNEAQ. V lost 1 base and J 4 bases, leaving 10 bases between the germline ends. The CDR3 is made up of 14 amino acids. CDR3 DNA sequence: TGTGCCAGCAGCTTAGGGGGCCCGGCCTATGGCTACACCTTC. It encodes CASSLGGPAYGYTF.

The chain is built from TRBV19 and TRBJ1-6; 9 nucleotides line up with TRBD1. CDR3 length equals 16 residues. V lost 5 bases to trimming and J lost 5 bases; unmatched junction nucleotides: 7. The V gene's germline CDR1 is LNHDA and CDR2 SQIVND (reference sequence). Here the CDR3 reads CASSVTGGAHNSPLHF. The CDR3 DNA is TGTGCCAGTAGTGTCACAGGGGGCGCCCATAATTCACCCCTCCACTTT. Together with reference TRBV19 and TRBJ1-6, the CDR3 gives the full variable domain: DGGITQSPKYLFRKEGQNVTLSCEQNLNHDAMYWYRQDPGQGLRLIYYSQIVNDFQKGDIAEGYSVSREKKESFPLTVTSAQKNPTAFYLCASSVTGGAHNSPLHFGNGTRLTVT.

This clone was seen just once. The chain recombines TRBV10-3 with TRBJ2-3, with TRBD2 matching 9 bases. The CDR3 extends over 14 amino acids. The trim removed 6 bases at V and 2 bases at J, leaving 3 bases unmatched. Germline CDR1 ENHRY, CDR2 SYGVKD. The DNA of the CDR3 is TGTGCCATCAGCATAGCGGGGGACACAGATACGCAGTATTTT. It encodes CAISIAGDTDTQYF.

The V and J genes are TRBV5-6 and TRBJ1-6; 8 bases fit TRBD1. V shed 2 bases and J 10 bases; nucleotides not matched to a gene: 2. The V gene's germline CDR1 is SGHDT and CDR2 YYEEEE. The CDR3 extends over 13 amino acids. The CDR3 DNA is TGTGCCAGCAGCTTCAGGGGGCAATCACCCCTCCACTTT. Protein sequence: CASSFRGQSPLHF.

The chain is built from TRBV9 and TRBJ2-1; D might be TRBD2 (5 bases). Germline V gene lookup returns CDR1 SGDLS and CDR2 YYNGEE. The CDR3 loop spans 14 amino acids. V was shortened by 4 bases and J by 5 bases, with 13 bases between the two germline ends. The chain's CDR3 is CASSLSDFHNEQFF. CDR3 DNA: TGTGCCAGCAGCCTGTCGGACTTCCACAATGAGCAGTTCTTC.

This chain uses TRBV7-2 with TRBJ2-7, with D perhaps TRBD2 (6 bases). This CDR3 comprises 13 residues. Trimming left V 5 bases short and J 6 bases short, with 14 bases between. Germline V gene sequence: CDR1 SGHTA, CDR2 FQGNSA. As DNA, the CDR3 is TGTGCCAGCAGCGCCCGAGGAGGGGTCGAGCAGTACTTC. It yields the protein CASSARGGVEQYF.

This clone was counted once. The gene calls are TRBV2 and TRBJ2-7, with no clear D. Germline CDR1 SNHLY, CDR2 FYNNEI. Between the trimmed V and J ends, which lost 3 bases and 1 base, there was a span of 13 bases. There are 15 residues in the CDR3. The CDR3: CASSEASERSYEQYF. The DNA for the CDR3 is TGTGCCAGCAGTGAGGCCAGCGAAAGGTCCTACGAGCAGTACTTC.

The V and J genes are TRBV5-5 and TRBJ1-2, with TRBD1 identical over 7 bases. Germline values: CDR1 SGHKS, CDR2 YYEKEE (reference sequence). The ends lost 2 bases at V and 4 bases at J; junction bases unmatched: 5. The CDR3 spans 14 residues. CDR3 nucleotide sequence: TGTGCCAGCAGCTTCTACAGGGGAGGCTATGGCTACACCTTC. As protein: CASSFYRGGYGYTF.

The chain recombines TRBV6-6 with TRBJ1-2; no reliable D call. The V end was cut by 5 bases, the J end by 4 bases, with 5 bases between. CDR1 and CDR2 from the germline V gene are MNHNY and SVGAGI (reference sequence). The CDR3 loop spans 11 amino acids. CDR3 residues: CASSTGYGYTF. The CDR3 region has the DNA TGTGCCAGCAGTACGGGCTATGGCTACACCTTC.

V is TRBV7-2 and J is TRBJ2-5, with D tentatively TRBD2 (5 bases). This CDR3 is 13 amino acids long. Germline-derived CDR1 and CDR2 are SGHTA and FQGNSA. V was shortened by 5 bases and J by 5 bases, with 12 bases between the two germline ends. CDR3 sequence reads: CASSQRPGETQYF. The CDR3 DNA reads TGTGCCAGCAGCCAACGACCGGGGGAGACCCAGTACTTC.

This sequence joins TRBV5-1 and TRBJ2-6; no reliable D call. This CDR3 comprises 15 residues. Trimming stripped 2 bases from V and 1 base from J, with 7 bases between. Germline CDR1 reads SGHRS; CDR2 reads YFSETQ. Here the CDR3 DNA reads TGCGCCAGCAGCTTTATGGAGTCTGGGGCCAACGTCCTGACTTTC. It encodes CASSFMESGANVLTF.

This clone was observed a single time. This sequence joins TRBV9 and TRBJ2-3; D ambiguous. V dropped 2 bases and J dropped 0 bases, with 10 bases sitting between them. The CDR3 spans 15 residues. The germline CDR1 and CDR2 sequences are SGDLS and YYNGEE. The CDR3 DNA reads as TGTGCCAGCAGCGTGCAGGCCTCAAGCACAGATACGCAGTATTTT. Its translation: CASSVQASSTDTQYF. The variable domain in full, with the rest retrieved from reference TRBV9 and TRBJ2-3, is DSGVTQTPKHLITATGQRVTLRCSPRSGDLSVYWYQQSLDQGLQFLIQYYNGEERAKGNILERFSAQQFPDLHSELNLSSLELGDSALYFCASSVQASSTDTQYFGPGTRLTVL.

The rearrangement uses TRBV7-8 and TRBJ2-5; 8 bases line up with TRBD1. Near its end, the DNA agrees better with TRBJ2-7, so the J call may be wrong. Germline CDR1 and CDR2: SGHVS and FQNEAQ. The CDR3 totals 11 residues. CDR3 in amino acids: CASGQGYEQYF. CDR3 DNA: TGTGCCAGCGGACAGGGCTACGAGCAGTACTTC.

This clone was picked up one time. This chain links TRBV7-2 with TRBJ1-1; D unclear. The CDR3 runs to 13 residues. The V gene's germline CDR1 is SGHTA and CDR2 FQGNSA. The V gene lost 2 bases and the J gene lost 3 bases, with 7 bases spanning the gap. In DNA, the CDR3 is TGTGCCAGCAGCTTAATCCGGGACACTGAAGCTTTCTTT. Amino acid sequence: CASSLIRDTEAFF.

The count of this clone is one. Germline is not matched at one junction end, which may reflect a read error. The chain has TRBV9 and TRBJ2-7; 10 bases match TRBD1. Germline assignment: CDR1 SGDLS and CDR2 YYNGEE. CDR3 length: 14 residues. The CDR3 region is CASSRGTGADEQYF. The CDR3 bases are TGCGCCAGCAGCCGTGGGACAGGGGCGGACGAGCAGTACTTC.

A few counts support this clone. The chain couples TRBV5-1 to TRBJ2-3; TRBD1 is a possible D gene (5 bases). The V and J ends lost 0 bases and 2 bases respectively, with 10 bases between them. Germline lookup yields CDR1 SGHRS and CDR2 YFSETQ. This CDR3 is built from 15 residues. CDR3 protein: CASSLVGQVTDTQYF. As DNA, the CDR3 is TGCGCCAGCAGCTTGGTGGGGCAGGTCACAGATACGCAGTATTTT.

The chain has TRBV19 and TRBJ2-1; the D gene is possibly TRBD1 (6 bases). The CDR3 loop spans 13 amino acids. V lost 4 bases and J 7 bases, leaving 11 bases between the germline ends. Germline CDR1 and CDR2: LNHDA and SQIVND (reference sequence). CDR3 bases: TGTGCCAGTAGTACCGGGACACTTAATGAGCAGTTCTTC. It is translated as CASSTGTLNEQFF. The variable domain in full, with the rest retrieved from reference TRBV19 and TRBJ2-1, is DGGITQSPKYLFRKEGQNVTLSCEQNLNHDAMYWYRQDPGQGLRLIYYSQIVNDFQKGDIAEGYSVSREKKESFPLTVTSAQKNPTAFYLCASSTGTLNEQFFGPGTRLTVL.

CDR3 bases: TGTGCCAGCAGCTCCACTAGCTCTGGGGCCAACGTCCTGACTTTC. Translated: CASSSTSSGANVLTF. J is TRBJ2-6 and V is TRBV5-6; D perhaps matches TRBD2 (5 bases). The CDR3 sequence is 15 residues long. The V gene lost 3 bases and the J gene lost 0 bases, with 7 bases spanning the gap. The germline gives CDR1 SGHDT, CDR2 YYEEEE.

In DNA form, the CDR3 reads TGCGCCAGCAGCTTGTGGGGGAGGGACACTGAAGCTTTCTTT. As protein: CASSLWGRDTEAFF. The chain employs TRBV5-1 and TRBJ1-1; TRBD1 might be the D (5 bases). The ends were cut back, 1 base at V and 3 bases at J, with 10 bases in the middle. Germline lookup yields CDR1 SGHRS and CDR2 YFSETQ. The CDR3 has 14 amino acids.

Only a few counts were recorded for this clone. V and J are TRBV6-5 and TRBJ1-2; 9 nucleotides align to TRBD1. Trimming took 7 bases from V and 6 from J; bases not matched to a gene: 6. The germline V gene encodes CDR1 MNHEY and CDR2 SVGAGI. This CDR3 has 13 residues. The CDR3, as DNA: TGTGCCAGCAAAGAACAGGGGGCGGATGGCTACACCTTC. This translates into CASKEQGADGYTF.

The rearrangement uses TRBV6-5 and TRBJ1-2; D is ambiguous. Germline CDR1 and CDR2: MNHEY and SVGAGI. This CDR3 region has 14 residues. Trimming took off 4 bases at V and 10 bases at J, with 19 bases between the two ends. As DNA, the CDR3 is TGTGCCAGCAGTTTTGATAGATCCCATCCACTCTACACCTTC. It encodes CASSFDRSHPLYTF.

This chain connects TRBV5-6 to TRBJ1-3, with TRBD1 matching over 7 bases. CDR3 length: 14 amino acids. CDR1 SGHDT and CDR2 YYEEEE come from the germline V gene. J was trimmed by 2 bases and V by 1 base; bases with no gene match: 0. For the CDR3, the DNA is TGTGCCAGCAGCTTGACAGGGGCTGGAAACACCATATATTTT. Residues: CASSLTGAGNTIYF. The variable domain in full, completed from reference TRBV5-6 and TRBJ1-3, reads DAGVTQSPTHLIKTRGQQVTLRCSPKSGHDTVSWYQQALGQGPQFIFQYYEEEERQRGNFPDRFSGHQFPNYSSELNVNALLLGDSALYLCASSLTGAGNTIYFGEGSWLTVV.

The chain recombines TRBV5-5 with TRBJ2-3; 8 positions match TRBD2. The trim removed 6 bases at V and 3 bases at J, leaving 12 bases unmatched. The CDR3 contains 16 residues. Germline V gives CDR1 SGHKS, CDR2 YYEKEE (reference sequence). The CDR3 protein is CASISGLDGRTDTQYF. The CDR3, as DNA: TGTGCCAGCATCTCGGGACTAGATGGGCGTACAGATACGCAGTATTTT. The full variable domain, its missing parts supplied by reference TRBV5-5 and TRBJ2-3, is DAGVTQSPTHLIKTRGQQVTLRCSPISGHKSVSWYQQVLGQGPQFIFQYYEKEERGRGNFPDRFSARQFPNYSSELNVNALLLGDSALYLCASISGLDGRTDTQYFGPGTRLTVL.

This clone occurred once. This chain links TRBV7-9 with TRBJ1-4; the D gene is possibly TRBD1 (6 bases). The CDR3 contains 16 residues. V gave up 5 bases and J gave up 6 bases, with 19 bases separating them. Per germline, CDR1 SEHNR and CDR2 FQNEAQ (reference sequence). As DNA, the CDR3 is TGTGCCAGCAGCCTCCCGCCAACAGGGCTTGATGAAAAACTGTTTTTT. Its translation: CASSLPPTGLDEKLFF.

This clone has just a few counts. V is TRBV10-3 and J is TRBJ1-5, with TRBD1 identical over 11 bases. Germline CDR1 ENHRY, CDR2 SYGVKD. V lost 6 bases to trimming and J lost 5 bases; unmatched junction nucleotides: 3. The CDR3 runs 14 residues. Here the CDR3 DNA reads TGTGCCATCAGGCCGGGACAGGGGGATCAGCCCCAGCATTTT. Residues: CAIRPGQGDQPQHF.

The chain combines TRBV9 with TRBJ1-3; 8 bases are a match to TRBD1. CDR1 and CDR2 from the germline V gene are SGDLS and YYNGEE. Trimming took 5 bases from V and 0 from J; bases not matched to a gene: 7. The CDR3 consists of 16 residues. The CDR3 DNA reads TGTGCCAGCAGTGATCAGGGGGCTAGCTCTGGAAACACCATATATTTT. Protein product: CASSDQGASSGNTIYF.

Details on this clone: One end of the junction varies from germline; a read error may be responsible. The chain has TRBV7-9 and TRBJ1-2; no definite D call. Germline loops: CDR1 SEHNR, CDR2 FQNEAQ (reference sequence). This CDR3 is built from 15 residues. CDR3 in amino acids: CSSSLALRPADGYTF. Written as DNA, the CDR3 is TGTTCCAGCAGCTTAGCGCTAAGGCCAGCGGATGGCTACACCTTC.

The chain has TRBV27 and TRBJ2-1; TRBD1 might be the D (5 bases). CDR1 is MNHEY, CDR2 SMNVEV, per germline (reference sequence). The ends were cut back, 6 bases at V and 8 bases at J, with 14 bases in the middle. The CDR3 totals 13 residues. CDR3 region: CASRSLGVDEQFF. For the CDR3, the DNA is TGTGCCAGCAGATCTTTAGGGGTCGATGAGCAGTTCTTC.

The genes are TRBV4-3 and TRBJ2-4, with TRBD2 matching 11 bases. Germline lookup yields CDR1 LGHNA and CDR2 YSLEER. The CDR3 is 20 amino acids. Trimming removed 1 base from V and 0 bases from J; junction bases left unmatched: 11. CDR3 in amino acids: CASSQVRLAGGLLAKNIQYF. CDR3 in DNA: TGCGCCAGCAGCCAAGTACGCCTAGCGGGGGGTCTTTTAGCCAAAAACATTCAGTACTTC.

The V and J genes are TRBV6-6 and TRBJ1-4, with a tentative D call TRBD1 (5 bases). Trimming pared 1 base from V and 7 bases from J, leaving 13 bases between. Germline CDR1 is MNHNY and CDR2 is SVGAGI (reference sequence). This CDR3 is 15 amino acids long. The DNA of the CDR3 is TGTGCCAGCAGTTACTACCAGGGATGGGGTGAAAAACTGTTTTTT. This sequence encodes CASSYYQGWGEKLFF.

The chain uses TRBV30 and TRBJ1-5; D possibly corresponds to TRBD1 (6 bases). Germline CDR1 is GTSNPN and CDR2 is SVGIG (reference sequence). The CDR3 has 15 amino acids. Trimming pared 5 bases from V and 3 bases from J, leaving 17 bases between. This CDR3 is CAWAEVRGNNQPQHF. Written as DNA, the CDR3 is TGTGCCTGGGCTGAGGTCAGGGGTAACAATCAGCCCCAGCATTTT.

V usage is TRBV11-2 and J usage is TRBJ1-4, with a tentative D call TRBD1 (6 bases). This CDR3 is built from 14 residues. Per the germline V gene, CDR1 is SGHAT and CDR2 is FQNNGV. Trimming took 3 bases from V and 4 from J, leaving 9 bases between them. CDR3 residues: CASSFSGVNEKLFF. CDR3 DNA sequence: TGTGCCAGCAGCTTTTCAGGGGTTAATGAAAAACTGTTTTTT.